The 27 T cell receptor beta chains reported below all come from one sample, sequenced in a study of T cell repertoires in cytomegalovirus infection (dated by TCRdb to 2018 to 2020). No antigen is known for these receptors. The data were produced on an Illumina HiSeq 1500. TCRdb reanalyzed the raw reads on its own, using fastp at Q25 for trimming and MiXCR for clone calling, and kept in-frame beta chains. Rows are unified per CDR3 protein, each entry keeping the most common DNA and genes. In this sample the table shows roughly 990,000 distinct CDR3 sequences, 30% to 40% of which occur a single time. The ten largest clones capture around an eighth of the sample. The treatment or condition label here, explained by the study, means: in vitro stimulation with specific CMV peptide epitopes to enrich CMV-specific T cells. This specimen was cultured CD8+ T cells from PBMCs, taken from culture after CMV antigen stimulation. The receptor source for this set is a human donor in good health (CMV status not recorded). Some clones in this sample may be carry-over from other donors' samples.

The J gene is TRBJ1-2, the V gene TRBV10-3; tentative D call: TRBD1 (5 bases). In germline, CDR1 is ENHRY, CDR2 SYGVKD. V was clipped by 2 bases and J by 6 bases, with 19 bases between them. The CDR3 covers 16 residues. DNA for the CDR3: TGTGCCATCAGTGAGAGGCAGGGTCGGGCCCTAGATGGCTACACCTTC. The encoded protein is CAISERQGRALDGYTF.

The rearrangement joins TRBV7-6 to TRBJ1-1, with D unclear. V lost 4 bases and J lost 5, with 17 bases in between. Germline CDR1 reads SGHVS; CDR2 reads FNYEAQ. The CDR3 has 15 residues. CDR3 nucleotides: TGTGCCAGCAGCTCGCCTGAAGGGCGTAAAACTGAAGCTTTCTTT. It translates to CASSSPEGRKTEAFF.

This clonotype was recorded many times. The chain uses TRBV12-3 or TRBV12-4 and TRBJ2-1; D perhaps matches TRBD2 (5 bases). Trimming removed 6 bases from V and 8 bases from J, with 8 bases in between. This CDR3 has 11 amino acids. The CDR3 here is CASSFGDEQFF. The CDR3 DNA is TGTGCCAGCAGCTTCGGGGATGAGCAGTTCTTC.

This clonotype was counted only a few times. The chain is built from TRBV6-2 or TRBV6-3 and TRBJ1-5; the D is unclear. V dropped 6 bases and J dropped 5 bases, with 11 bases sitting between them. The CDR3 totals 13 residues. Germline CDR1 reads MNHEY; CDR2 reads SVGEGT. In nucleotides, the CDR3 is TGTGCCAGCAGGCACCTACTGGATCAGCCCCAGCATTTT. Protein product: CASRHLLDQPQHF.

This clonotype was counted between two and nine times. J is TRBJ1-1 and V is TRBV4-2; D not certain. V shed 2 bases and J shed 3 bases, with 10 bases lying between them. The germline V gene encodes CDR1 LGHNA and CDR2 YNFKEQ. This CDR3 has 14 amino acids. For the CDR3, the DNA is TGTGCCAGCAGCCAAAAGGCCAGCTACACTGAAGCTTTCTTT. It translates to CASSQKASYTEAFF.

This clonotype was recorded many times. The chain carries TRBV6-2 or TRBV6-3 and TRBJ2-1; no reliable D call. The CDR3 consists of 17 residues. Per the germline V gene, CDR1 is MNHEY and CDR2 is SVGEGT. V was cut by 6 bases and J by 4 bases, with 22 bases left in between. CDR3 protein: CASSLHIGPARYNEQFF. CDR3 in DNA: TGTGCCAGCAGCCTACATATCGGACCTGCCCGATACAATGAGCAGTTCTTC.

This clonotype showed up just a few times. The chain recombines TRBV24-1 with TRBJ2-3; 8 bases line up with TRBD2. In germline, CDR1 is KGHDR, CDR2 SFDVKD. V lost 4 bases and J lost 5; bases outside the gene matches: 4. The CDR3 consists of 14 residues. CDR3 protein: CATSERGGLDTQYF. In nucleotides, the CDR3 is TGTGCCACCAGTGAACGGGGGGGCCTAGATACGCAGTATTTT.

This clonotype was counted a few times. This rearrangement joins TRBV11-2 to TRBJ2-7; D is undetermined. The CDR3 totals 14 residues. V was shortened by 5 bases and J by 3 bases, with 14 bases between the two germline ends. Germline V gene lookup returns CDR1 SGHAT and CDR2 FQNNGV. DNA of the CDR3: TGTGCCAGCAGCACGAGCACGGGCGGCTACGAGCAGTACGTC. It yields the protein CASSTSTGGYEQYV.

The chain employs TRBV7-9 and TRBJ2-1; TRBD1 might be the D (5 bases). Germline CDR1 is SEHNR and CDR2 is FQNEAQ (reference sequence). The CDR3 is 15 amino acids. V lost 5 bases, J lost 8 bases, and 19 bases lay in between. CDR3 loop: CASSPRAGPRDEQFF. CDR3 DNA: TGTGCCAGCAGCCCTAGAGCAGGGCCTCGGGATGAGCAGTTCTTC.

The chain recombines TRBV4-2 with TRBJ2-1; TRBD2 aligns across 12 bases. The CDR3 sequence is 16 residues long. After removal of 0 bases from V and 7 bases from J, the junction contained 4 bases not matched to a gene. Germline lookup yields CDR1 LGHNA and CDR2 YNFKEQ. CDR3 in amino acids: CASSQDLAGGGNEQFF. In DNA, the CDR3 is TGTGCCAGCAGCCAAGACCTAGCGGGGGGGGGTAATGAGCAGTTCTTC.

This clonotype came up a few times. The chain employs TRBV7-2 and TRBJ2-5; the D gene is possibly TRBD2 (7 bases). CDR1 SGHTA and CDR2 FQGNSA come from the germline V gene. The CDR3 contains 18 residues. The V end was cut by 1 base, the J end by 5 bases, with 23 bases between. CDR3 DNA sequence: TGTGCCAGCAGCTTAGATTTAGGGTGGTCAGGGAGGGGGGAGACCCAGTACTTC. It is translated as CASSLDLGWSGRGETQYF.

A few counts support this clonotype. J is TRBJ1-5 and V is TRBV24-1; a weak D match, TRBD1 (6 bases). The CDR3 extends over 15 amino acids. Trimming took off 5 bases at V and 2 bases at J, with 12 bases between the two ends. Germline V gene lookup returns CDR1 KGHDR and CDR2 SFDVKD. In DNA form, the CDR3 reads TGTGCCACCAGTGCGGGGGGCGGTGGCAATCAGCCCCAGCATTTT. Its translation is CATSAGGGGNQPQHF.

The rearrangement links TRBV9 to TRBJ2-4, with 10 bases identical to TRBD2. Germline assignment: CDR1 SGDLS and CDR2 YYNGEE. The CDR3 has 17 amino acids. V was clipped by 0 bases and J by 7 bases; unmatched bases: 10. CDR3 in DNA: TGTGCCAGCAGCGTAGACGATAGCGGGGGGCCCCGGAACATTCAGTACTTC. Translation gives CASSVDDSGGPRNIQYF. Full variable domain (missing parts from reference TRBV9 and TRBJ2-4): DSGVTQTPKHLITATGQRVTLRCSPRSGDLSVYWYQQSLDQGLQFLIQYYNGEERAKGNILERFSAQQFPDLHSELNLSSLELGDSALYFCASSVDDSGGPRNIQYFGAGTRLSVL.

This clonotype was detected a few times. CDR3 DNA sequence: TGTGCCAGTACGTCGAAAAGACAGAGTAGCTCCTACGAGCAGTACGTC. It specifies CASTSKRQSSSYEQYV. The rearrangement uses TRBV19 and TRBJ2-7; the D gene is possibly TRBD1 (5 bases). The CDR3 extends over 16 amino acids. V gave up 7 bases and J gave up 0 bases, with 19 bases separating them. Germline lookup yields CDR1 LNHDA and CDR2 SQIVND (reference sequence).

Remarks on this clonotype: One junction end disagrees with the germline gene, perhaps due to a read error. The chain employs TRBV7-7 and TRBJ2-1, with TRBD2 matching over 7 bases. The CDR3 is made up of 16 amino acids. Germline V gene lookup returns CDR1 SSHAT and CDR2 FNYEAQ (reference sequence). The CDR3 nucleotides are TGTGCTAGCAGCGACCGGGCGGGGGTTTCCTACAATGAGCAGTTCTTC. It yields the protein CASSDRAGVSYNEQFF. Combining the CDR3 with reference TRBV7-7 and TRBJ2-1 gives the whole variable domain GAGVSQSPRYKVTKRGQDVTLRCDPISSHATLYWYQQALGQGPEFLTYFNYEAQPDKSGLPSDRFSAERPEGSISTLTIQRTEQRDSAMYRCASSDRAGVSYNEQFFGPGTRLTVL.

This clonotype was observed a handful of times. V is TRBV20-1 and J is TRBJ2-3; D remains ambiguous. CDR3 length: 12 residues. Germline V gene data show CDR1 as DFQATT and CDR2 as SNEGSKA (reference sequence). V gave up 7 bases and J gave up 1 base, with 9 bases separating them. The CDR3 DNA reads TGCAGTGTGAAGAAACGCACAGATACGCAGTATTTT. This translates into CSVKKRTDTQYF.

A remark on this clonotype: A much larger clonotype is one base distant, so this may be a read error. V gene TRBV12-3 or TRBV12-4 combines with J gene TRBJ2-5, with no clear D. The CDR3 is 14 amino acids. CDR3 sequence: CTSSSRPEQETQYF. The CDR3 nucleotides are TGTACCAGCAGTTCCAGACCCGAACAAGAGACCCAGTACTTC.

There are a few counts of this clonotype. This chain connects TRBV7-9 to TRBJ1-1; D is undetermined. With 5 bases removed from V and 1 base from J, the gap between germline ends came to 8 bases. Germline V lookup: CDR1 SEHNR, CDR2 FQNEAQ (reference sequence). CDR3 length equals 13 residues. Written as DNA, the CDR3 is TGTGCCAGCAGCATCCAGTCGAACACTGAAGCTTTCTTT. Translation: CASSIQSNTEAFF.

The V call is TRBV5-3, the J call TRBJ2-4, with D possibly matching TRBD1 (5 bases). TRBV5-3 is an ORF; its function is uncertain. The CDR3 extends over 14 amino acids. V was pared by 8 bases and J by 8 bases, with 20 bases between. The CDR3 DNA follows: TGTGCCAGCACCCCTCCCCCAGGGTTGCACATTCAGTACTTC. This gives the protein CASTPPPGLHIQYF.

The table lists this clonotype with many counts. This chain links TRBV7-3 with TRBJ2-3; TRBD1 matches at 12 bases. The V gene end was trimmed by 1 base and the J gene end by 4 bases; junction bases not matched to a gene: 9. Germline CDR1 and CDR2: SGHTA and FQGTGA. The length of the CDR3 is 18 residues. CDR3 sequence reads: CASSLRAWDRGRPDTQYF. The CDR3 nucleotides are TGTGCCAGCAGCTTAAGGGCATGGGACAGGGGGCGCCCAGATACGCAGTATTTT.

This clonotype has a handful of counts. The chain couples TRBV25-1 to TRBJ1-1, with D possibly being TRBD1 (5 bases). V lost 5 bases, J lost 5 bases, and 12 bases lay in between. Germline values: CDR1 MGHDK, CDR2 SYGVNS. CDR3 size: 13 residues. The CDR3 DNA is TGTGCCAGCAGTACAGGCTTTTGGACTGAAGCTTTCTTT. Protein product: CASSTGFWTEAFF.

This sequence joins TRBV2 and TRBJ1-5; maybe TRBD1 (6 bases). The CDR3 covers 16 residues. The germline V and J ends were trimmed by 0 bases and 3 bases, with 12 bases remaining between them. The germline CDR1 and CDR2 sequences are SNHLY and FYNNEI. CDR3 bases: TGTGCCAGCAGTGAAGCTGTTCCAGGGGACAATCAGCCCCAGCATTTT. It translates to CASSEAVPGDNQPQHF.

This clonotype has just a few counts. The chain employs TRBV12-3 or TRBV12-4 and TRBJ2-3, with D possibly called TRBD1 or TRBD2 (5 bases each). V lost 2 bases to trimming and J lost 0 bases, with 15 bases between them. The CDR3 is 17 amino acids. The CDR3 reads CASSLPREGPSTDTQYF. DNA for the CDR3: TGTGCCAGCAGTTTACCTCGAGAGGGGCCGAGCACAGATACGCAGTATTTT.

V and J are TRBV2 and TRBJ1-5; possible D gene TRBD1, 6 bases. In germline, CDR1 is SNHLY, CDR2 FYNNEI. The CDR3 is made up of 13 amino acids. V was cut by 5 bases and J by 7 bases, with 12 bases left in between. The CDR3 nucleotides read TGTGCCAGCAGTACCAGGGGCGGGCAGCCCCAGCATTTT. Its translation is CASSTRGGQPQHF.

To note about this clonotype: Relative to the germline gene, one junction end is altered; a read error may explain this. This chain uses TRBV7-9 with TRBJ2-5, with 8 bases that match TRBD2. The length of the CDR3 is 15 residues. Germline CDR1 is SEHNR and CDR2 is FQNEAQ (reference sequence). CDR3 sequence reads: CASSPGGGRKETQCF. CDR3 nucleotide sequence: TGTGCCAGCAGCCCCGGGGGGGGGCGAAAGGAGACCCAGTGCTTC.

The table lists this clonotype with a count of one. A much larger clone lies a single base off, so this may be a read error. The chain couples TRBV12-3 or TRBV12-4 to TRBJ1-2; D is undetermined. The CDR3 contains 11 residues. In DNA, the CDR3 is TGTGCCAACAGTTTGGGCTCCGGCTACACCTTC. It encodes CANSLGSGYTF.

This clonotype has more than one count but fewer than ten. V and J are TRBV7-8 and TRBJ2-2; 7 nucleotides align to TRBD2. CDR1 is SGHVS, CDR2 FQNEAQ, per germline. CDR3 length: 15 residues. J was trimmed by 6 bases and V by 1 base; bases with no gene match: 5. CDR3 DNA: TGTGCCAGCAGCTTAGACGGGGGGAGATCCGGGGAGCTGTTTTTT. As protein: CASSLDGGRSGELFF.